This TCR beta chain stems from a study of T cell responses to AZD1222 COVID-19 vaccine. Study information: Second-dose intervals near 4 or 12 weeks were combined. Study-wide points: No day 14 peak samples; only post-peak repertoires were characterized. Baseline testing showed seropositivity in only a handful of AZD1222 recipients. Donors, mostly white British, included more females; clonal diversity was possibly underestimated.

CDR1 and CDR2 from the germline V gene are KGHSH and LQKENI. Germline trimming cut 5 bases from V and 6 bases from J; bases unmatched to any gene: 5. The CDR3 is made up of 14 amino acids. Some clones are missing from TCRdb's copy, which holds only in-frame ones; the method was immunoSEQ multiplex PCR. The sample contains some 100,000 clones, 85% to 90% of which appear only once. A remark on this clone: Antigen unknown.

The genes are TRBV18 and TRBJ1-5, with 9 positions matching TRBD1. This receptor was identified in an adult in good health. The sequenced sample was peripheral blood, obtained on day 0 of AZD1222 vaccination. CDR3 bases: TGTGCCAGCTCAACCGGGACAGGGTTTCAGCCCCAGCATTTT. Amino acids: CASSTGTGFQPQHF.